A selection of T cell receptor beta chains follows, all from one sample in a study of PD-L1 blockade in urothelial cancer. Measured with immunoSEQ multiplex PCR; TCRdb has only the in-frame clones, and not every one. The sample records around 53,000 clones, roughly 84% being singletons. The material sequenced was PBMCs, taken around atezolizumab (anti-PD-L1) treatment. Every receptor here comes from a man in his fifties with urothelial cancer. Both conserved end residues are part of each CDR3. A D gene is named only where the DNA matches it firmly. Part of the rows lack a size; the others show once, few, many or a class for expanded clones.

D gene: TRBD2; clone size: NA; J gene: TRBJ2-7; V gene: TRBV27; CDR3 protein: CASSQAGVSYEQYF; CDR3 DNA: TGTGCCAGCAGTCAAGCGGGAGTAAGCTACGAGCAGTACTTC
D gene: NA; clone size: once; J gene: TRBJ2-5; V gene: TRBV4-3; CDR3 protein: CASSQGYGDGETQYF; CDR3 DNA: TGCGCCAGCAGCCAAGGATACGGGGATGGGGAGACCCAGTACTTC
D gene: TRBD2; clone size: NA; J gene: TRBJ2-1; V gene: TRBV18; CDR3 protein: CASSPQSSRGGLAHEQFF; CDR3 DNA: TGTGCCAGCTCACCACAAAGCTCCAGGGGAGGACTAGCCCATGAGCAGTTCTTC
D gene: NA; clone size: NA; J gene: TRBJ2-3; V gene: TRBV11-2; CDR3 protein: CASSLSRGRATDTQYF; CDR3 DNA: TGTGCCAGCAGCTTATCTAGGGGGAGGGCCACAGATACGCAGTATTTT
D gene: TRBD1; clone size: NA; J gene: TRBJ2-2; V gene: TRBV6-1; CDR3 protein: CASSGDRGGVTGELFF; CDR3 DNA: TGTGCCAGCAGTGGGGACAGGGGGGGGGTCACCGGGGAGCTGTTTTTT
D gene: NA; clone size: NA; J gene: TRBJ1-1; V gene: TRBV4-1; CDR3 protein: CASSPTWGEGFPEAFF; CDR3 DNA: TGCGCCAGCAGCCCTACCTGGGGGGAGGGGTTCCCTGAAGCTTTCTTT
D gene: TRBD1; clone size: NA; J gene: TRBJ1-1; V gene: TRBV5-5; CDR3 protein: CASSSGQGVKAFF; CDR3 DNA: TGTGCCAGCAGCTCCGGACAGGGGGTTAAAGCTTTCTTT
D gene: TRBD1; clone size: NA; J gene: TRBJ1-5; V gene: TRBV6-5; CDR3 protein: CASSSTGGWPQHF; CDR3 DNA: TGTGCCAGCAGTTCAACAGGGGGATGGCCCCAGCATTTT
D gene: TRBD1; clone size: NA; J gene: TRBJ2-5; V gene: TRBV19; CDR3 protein: CASSTDRGRETQYF; CDR3 DNA: TGTGCCAGTAGTACAGACAGGGGACGGGAGACCCAGTACTTC
D gene: TRBD2; clone size: NA; J gene: TRBJ2-3; V gene: TRBV28; CDR3 protein: CATSSGPVPTDTQYF; CDR3 DNA: TGTGCCACCTCTAGCGGGCCCGTCCCCACAGATACGCAGTATTTT
D gene: NA; clone size: NA; J gene: TRBJ2-1; V gene: TRBV29-1; CDR3 protein: CSVDPTSYNEQFF; CDR3 DNA: TGCAGCGTTGACCCGACTAGCTACAATGAGCAGTTCTTC
D gene: TRBD1; clone size: NA; J gene: TRBJ1-4; V gene: TRBV19; CDR3 protein: CASSGRTGQSEKLFF; CDR3 DNA: TGTGCCAGTAGTGGCAGGACAGGGCAAAGTGAAAAACTGTTTTTT
D gene: NA; clone size: NA; J gene: TRBJ2-7; V gene: TRBV20-1; CDR3 protein: CSARGALEQYF; CDR3 DNA: TGCAGTGCTAGGGGGGCCTTGGAGCAGTACTTC
D gene: TRBD1; clone size: NA; J gene: TRBJ1-2; V gene: TRBV4-1; CDR3 protein: CASSPQGAGGFYGYTF; CDR3 DNA: TGCGCCAGCAGCCCCCAAGGCGCAGGGGGTTTTTATGGCTACACCTTC
D gene: NA; clone size: NA; J gene: TRBJ2-1; V gene: TRBV5-1; CDR3 protein: CASSLEESQQFF; CDR3 DNA: TGCGCCAGCAGCTTGGAGGAGAGTCAGCAGTTCTTC
D gene: TRBD2; clone size: NA; J gene: TRBJ2-7; V gene: TRBV30; CDR3 protein: CAWSVGFLAGGPKFSYEQYF; CDR3 DNA: TGTGCCTGGAGTGTAGGGTTCCTAGCGGGAGGGCCTAAGTTCTCCTACGAGCAGTACTTC
D gene: TRBD2; clone size: NA; J gene: TRBJ2-1; V gene: TRBV7-9; CDR3 protein: CASSIGTSGRAFNEQFF; CDR3 DNA: TGTGCCAGCAGCATCGGGACTAGCGGGAGGGCCTTCAATGAGCAGTTCTTC
D gene: TRBD1; clone size: NA; J gene: TRBJ2-7; V gene: TRBV11-2; CDR3 protein: CASSSTGGYEQYF; CDR3 DNA: TGTGCCAGCAGCTCAACAGGGGGCTACGAGCAGTACTTC
D gene: NA; clone size: NA; J gene: TRBJ2-3; V gene: TRBV11-3; CDR3 protein: CASSLEGASTDTQYF; CDR3 DNA: TGTGCCAGCAGCCTTGAGGGTGCTAGCACAGATACGCAGTATTTT
D gene: TRBD2; clone size: NA; J gene: TRBJ2-3; V gene: TRBV2; CDR3 protein: CASRGEGSDTQYF; CDR3 DNA: TGTGCCAGCAGGGGGGAGGGGTCAGATACGCAGTATTTT
D gene: TRBD1; clone size: NA; J gene: TRBJ1-3; V gene: TRBV5-5; CDR3 protein: CASSTLWVDRATIYF; CDR3 DNA: TGTGCCAGCAGCACCCTTTGGGTTGACAGGGCGACCATATATTTT
D gene: TRBD1; clone size: NA; J gene: TRBJ1-2; V gene: TRBV18; CDR3 protein: CASSPKSDRGLGYGYTF; CDR3 DNA: TGTGCCAGCTCACCAAAATCTGACAGGGGGCTGGGGTATGGCTACACCTTC
D gene: TRBD2; clone size: NA; J gene: TRBJ2-1; V gene: TRBV6-5; CDR3 protein: CASTGLAGAQNEQFF; CDR3 DNA: TGTGCCAGCACCGGACTAGCGGGGGCCCAAAATGAGCAGTTCTTC
D gene: TRBD1; clone size: NA; J gene: TRBJ2-6; V gene: TRBV10-3; CDR3 protein: CAISESDRGRGYGANVLTF; CDR3 DNA: TGTGCCATCAGTGAGTCGGACAGGGGGCGCGGGTATGGGGCCAACGTCCTGACTTTC
D gene: TRBD2; clone size: few; J gene: TRBJ2-3; V gene: TRBV5-1; CDR3 protein: CASSPGLTLTDTQYF; CDR3 DNA: TGCGCCAGCAGCCCGGGACTAACGTTGACAGATACGCAGTATTTT
D gene: NA; clone size: NA; J gene: TRBJ2-3; V gene: TRBV2; CDR3 protein: CASRPPDYLTDTQYF; CDR3 DNA: TGTGCCAGCAGGCCGCCAGATTACCTTACAGATACGCAGTATTTT
D gene: TRBD1; clone size: few; J gene: TRBJ2-3; V gene: TRBV5-4; CDR3 protein: CASSLGTGHTDTQYF; CDR3 DNA: TGTGCCAGCAGCTTGGGGACAGGACACACAGATACGCAGTATTTT
D gene: NA; clone size: few; J gene: TRBJ1-6; V gene: TRBV6-1; CDR3 protein: CASNLGAYNSPLHF; CDR3 DNA: TGTGCCTCCAACCTCGGGGCCTATAATTCACCCCTCCACTTT
D gene: NA; clone size: NA; J gene: TRBJ2-1; V gene: TRBV7-2; CDR3 protein: CASSLRVSVARNEQFF; CDR3 DNA: TGTGCCAGCAGCTTACGGGTTTCAGTTGCGAGAAATGAGCAGTTCTTC
D gene: NA; clone size: NA; J gene: TRBJ1-1; V gene: TRBV19; CDR3 protein: CASTIRGRSTEAFF; CDR3 DNA: TGTGCCAGTACCATCCGGGGTAGGAGCACTGAAGCTTTCTTT
D gene: TRBD1; clone size: NA; J gene: TRBJ2-2; V gene: TRBV6-5; CDR3 protein: CVAWQGANTGELFF; CDR3 DNA: TGTGTCGCTTGGCAGGGGGCAAACACCGGGGAGCTGTTTTTT
D gene: NA; clone size: NA; J gene: TRBJ2-1; V gene: TRBV9; CDR3 protein: CASSVASVHEQFF; CDR3 DNA: TGTGCCAGCAGCGTAGCTAGCGTACATGAGCAGTTCTTC
D gene: TRBD2; clone size: NA; J gene: TRBJ2-2; V gene: TRBV5-1; CDR3 protein: CASSIGTSGLATGELFF; CDR3 DNA: TGCGCCAGCAGCATAGGGACTAGCGGTTTGGCCACCGGGGAGCTGTTTTTT
D gene: NA; clone size: NA; J gene: TRBJ1-2; V gene: TRBV19; CDR3 protein: CASSVEVGLYGYTF; CDR3 DNA: TGTGCCAGTAGTGTCGAGGTGGGGCTCTATGGCTACACCTTC
D gene: TRBD1; clone size: NA; J gene: TRBJ2-5; V gene: TRBV9; CDR3 protein: CASSAGTATQETQYF; CDR3 DNA: TGTGCCAGCAGCGCCGGGACAGCGACTCAAGAGACCCAGTACTTC
D gene: TRBD1; clone size: NA; J gene: TRBJ1-5; V gene: TRBV19; CDR3 protein: CASSSGQANQPQHF; CDR3 DNA: TGTGCCAGTAGTTCGGGACAGGCGAATCAGCCCCAGCATTTT
D gene: TRBD2; clone size: NA; J gene: TRBJ2-7; V gene: TRBV6-1; CDR3 protein: CASIGLAGGHEQYF; CDR3 DNA: TGTGCCAGCATCGGACTAGCGGGAGGACACGAGCAGTACTTC
D gene: NA; clone size: NA; J gene: TRBJ2-7; V gene: TRBV30; CDR3 protein: CAWKNTSYEQYF; CDR3 DNA: TGTGCCTGGAAAAACACGTCCTACGAGCAGTACTTC
D gene: TRBD1; clone size: NA; J gene: TRBJ2-1; V gene: TRBV11-2; CDR3 protein: CASSVSRDRVMNEQFF; CDR3 DNA: TGTGCCAGCAGCGTGTCCCGGGACAGGGTGATGAATGAGCAGTTCTTC
D gene: TRBD2; clone size: NA; J gene: TRBJ2-1; V gene: TRBV30; CDR3 protein: CAWTLRTLAGGDNTYNEQFF; CDR3 DNA: TGTGCCTGGACCCTTCGGACATTAGCGGGAGGTGATAATACGTACAATGAGCAGTTCTTC
D gene: TRBD1; clone size: few; J gene: TRBJ1-1; V gene: TRBV6-5; CDR3 protein: CASSPRGPSTEAFF; CDR3 DNA: TGTGCCAGCAGTCCCAGGGGGCCGAGCACTGAAGCTTTCTTT
D gene: TRBD1; clone size: once; J gene: TRBJ2-6; V gene: TRBV9; CDR3 protein: CASSVEGKGQGAVSSSGANVLTF; CDR3 DNA: TGTGCCAGCAGCGTAGAGGGAAAGGGACAGGGGGCTGTTTCGTCCTCTGGGGCCAACGTCCTGACTTTC
D gene: TRBD2; clone size: NA; J gene: TRBJ2-5; V gene: TRBV19; CDR3 protein: CASSPGHSGSRQETQYF; CDR3 DNA: TGTGCCAGTAGTCCCGGGCATAGCGGGAGCCGCCAAGAGACCCAGTACTTC
D gene: NA; clone size: NA; J gene: TRBJ2-3; V gene: TRBV7-8; CDR3 protein: CARTHWEMADTQYF; CDR3 DNA: TGTGCCAGGACCCACTGGGAGATGGCAGATACGCAGTATTTT
D gene: NA; clone size: few; J gene: TRBJ2-7; V gene: TRBV25-1; CDR3 protein: CASSLIYEQYF; CDR3 DNA: TGTGCCAGCAGCCTAATCTACGAGCAGTACTTC
D gene: NA; clone size: NA; J gene: TRBJ2-5; V gene: TRBV7-9; CDR3 protein: CASSLKDGRQGQETQYF; CDR3 DNA: TGTGCCAGCAGCTTGAAGGATGGCCGTCAGGGCCAAGAGACCCAGTACTTC